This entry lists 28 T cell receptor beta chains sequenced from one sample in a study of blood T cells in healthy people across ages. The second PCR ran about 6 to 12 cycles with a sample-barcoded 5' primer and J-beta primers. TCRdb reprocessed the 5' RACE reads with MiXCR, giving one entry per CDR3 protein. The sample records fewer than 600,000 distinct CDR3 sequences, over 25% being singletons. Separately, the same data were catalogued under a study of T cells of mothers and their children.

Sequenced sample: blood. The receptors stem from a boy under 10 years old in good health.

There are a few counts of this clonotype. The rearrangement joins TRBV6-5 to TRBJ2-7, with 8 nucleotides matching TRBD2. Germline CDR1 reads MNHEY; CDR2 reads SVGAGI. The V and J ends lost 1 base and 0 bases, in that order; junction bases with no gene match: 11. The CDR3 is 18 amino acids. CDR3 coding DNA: TGTGCCAGCAGTTACTTGGGCCCTACTAGCGGATTCTCCTACGAGCAGTACTTC. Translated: CASSYLGPTSGFSYEQYF.

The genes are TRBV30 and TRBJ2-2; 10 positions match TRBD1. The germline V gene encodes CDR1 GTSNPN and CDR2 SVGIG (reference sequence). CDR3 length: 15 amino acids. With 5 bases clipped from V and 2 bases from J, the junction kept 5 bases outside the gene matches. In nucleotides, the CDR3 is TGTGCCTGGGCTGGGACAGGGGACAACACCGGGGAGCTGTTTTTT. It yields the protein CAWAGTGDNTGELFF.

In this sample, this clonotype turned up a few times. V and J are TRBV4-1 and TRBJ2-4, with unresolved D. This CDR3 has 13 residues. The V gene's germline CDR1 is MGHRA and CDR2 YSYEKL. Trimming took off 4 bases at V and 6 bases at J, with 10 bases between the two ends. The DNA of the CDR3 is TGCGCCAGCAGCCCGGACCTTCTAAACATTCAGTACTTC. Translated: CASSPDLLNIQYF.

In DNA form, the CDR3 reads TGTGCCAGCAGCGACGGGACAGGGCAGGGCAATGAGCAGTTCTTC. Translating gives CASSDGTGQGNEQFF. The J gene is TRBJ2-5, the V gene TRBV5-6, with 9 bases identical to TRBD1. With the DNA end fitting TRBJ2-1 better, the J assignment may be wrong. The CDR3 runs to 15 residues. In germline, CDR1 is SGHDT, CDR2 YYEEEE.

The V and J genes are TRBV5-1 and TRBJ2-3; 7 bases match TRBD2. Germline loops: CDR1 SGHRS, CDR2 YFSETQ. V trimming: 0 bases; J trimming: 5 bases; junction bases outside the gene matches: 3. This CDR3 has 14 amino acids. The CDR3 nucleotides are TGCGCCAGCAGCTTGGAGCGGGAACGAGATACGCAGTATTTT. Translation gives CASSLERERDTQYF. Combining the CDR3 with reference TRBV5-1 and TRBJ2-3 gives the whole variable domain KAGVTQTPRYLIKTRGQQVTLSCSPISGHRSVSWYQQTPGQGLQFLFEYFSETQRNKGNFPGRFSGRQFSNSRSEMNVSTLELGDSALYLCASSLERERDTQYFGPGTRLTVL.

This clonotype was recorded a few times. CDR3 sequence (DNA): TGTGCCAGCAGTGAATCTGGGGACATCTACCCCTACGAGCAGTACTTC. Translated, it gives CASSESGDIYPYEQYF. The rearrangement uses TRBV25-1 and TRBJ2-5; D is perhaps TRBD1 (6 bases). The tail of the sequence fits TRBJ2-7 better, so the J call may be wrong. Germline CDR1 MGHDK, CDR2 SYGVNS. CDR3 length equals 16 residues.

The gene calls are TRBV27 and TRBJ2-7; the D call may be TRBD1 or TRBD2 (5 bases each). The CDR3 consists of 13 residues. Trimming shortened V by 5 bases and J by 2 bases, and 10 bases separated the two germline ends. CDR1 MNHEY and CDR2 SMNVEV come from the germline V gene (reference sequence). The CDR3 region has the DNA TGTGCCAGCAGTCGCTGGGGGACCTACGAGCAGTACTTC. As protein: CASSRWGTYEQYF.

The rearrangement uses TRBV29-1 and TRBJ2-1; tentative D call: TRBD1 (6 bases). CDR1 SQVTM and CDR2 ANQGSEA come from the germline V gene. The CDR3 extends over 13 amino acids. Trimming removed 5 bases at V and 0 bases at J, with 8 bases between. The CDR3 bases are TGCAGCGTTCTGGGGGCCTCCTACAATGAGCAGTTCTTC. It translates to CSVLGASYNEQFF.

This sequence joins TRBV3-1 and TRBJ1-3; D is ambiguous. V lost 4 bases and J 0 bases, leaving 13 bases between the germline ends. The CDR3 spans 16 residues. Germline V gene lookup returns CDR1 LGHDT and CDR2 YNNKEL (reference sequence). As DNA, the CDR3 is TGTGCCAGCAGCCCTTTTTATACGAACTCTGGAAACACCATATATTTT. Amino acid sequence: CASSPFYTNSGNTIYF. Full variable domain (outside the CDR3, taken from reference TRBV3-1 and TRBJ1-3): DTAVSQTPKYLVTQMGNDKSIKCEQNLGHDTMYWYKQDSKKFLKIMFSYNNKELIINETVPNRFSPKSPDKAHLNLHINSLELGDSAVYFCASSPFYTNSGNTIYFGEGSWLTVV.

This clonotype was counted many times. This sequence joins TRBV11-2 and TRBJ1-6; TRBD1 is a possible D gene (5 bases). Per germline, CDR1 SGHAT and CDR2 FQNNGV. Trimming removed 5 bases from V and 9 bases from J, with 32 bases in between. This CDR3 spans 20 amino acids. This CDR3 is CASSPHRRIGGGPKVSPLHF. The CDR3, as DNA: TGTGCCAGCAGCCCCCATCGACGGATCGGGGGGGGTCCGAAGGTTTCACCCCTCCACTTT. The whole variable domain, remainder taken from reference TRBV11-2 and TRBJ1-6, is EAGVAQSPRYKIIEKRQSVAFWCNPISGHATLYWYQQILGQGPKLLIQFQNNGVVDDSQLPKDRFSAERLKGVDSTLKIQPAKLEDSAVYLCASSPHRRIGGGPKVSPLHFGNGTRLTVT.

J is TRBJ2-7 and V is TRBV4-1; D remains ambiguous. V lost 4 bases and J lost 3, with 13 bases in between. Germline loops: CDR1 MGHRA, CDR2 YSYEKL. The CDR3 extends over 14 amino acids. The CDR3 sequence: CASSRPDGSYEQYF. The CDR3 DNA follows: TGCGCCAGCAGCCGACCTGACGGTAGCTACGAGCAGTACTTC.

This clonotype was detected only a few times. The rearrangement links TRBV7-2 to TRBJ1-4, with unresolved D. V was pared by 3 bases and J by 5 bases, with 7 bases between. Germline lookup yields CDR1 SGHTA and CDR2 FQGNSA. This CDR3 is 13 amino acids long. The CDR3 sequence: CASSLTCNEKLFF. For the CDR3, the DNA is TGTGCCAGCAGCTTGACATGCAATGAAAAACTGTTTTTT.

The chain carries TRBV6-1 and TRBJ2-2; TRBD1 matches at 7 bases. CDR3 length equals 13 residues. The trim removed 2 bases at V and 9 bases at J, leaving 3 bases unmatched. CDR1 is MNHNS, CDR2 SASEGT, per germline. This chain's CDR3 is CASSENRGWELFF. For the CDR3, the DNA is TGTGCCAGCAGTGAAAACAGGGGCTGGGAGCTGTTTTTT.

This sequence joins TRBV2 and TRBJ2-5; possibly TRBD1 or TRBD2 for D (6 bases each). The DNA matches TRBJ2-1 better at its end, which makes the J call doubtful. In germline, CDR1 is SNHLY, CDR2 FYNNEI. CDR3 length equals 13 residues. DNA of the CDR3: TGTGCCAGCAGTACAGGGTCGGGGGATGAGCAGTTCTTC. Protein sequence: CASSTGSGDEQFF.

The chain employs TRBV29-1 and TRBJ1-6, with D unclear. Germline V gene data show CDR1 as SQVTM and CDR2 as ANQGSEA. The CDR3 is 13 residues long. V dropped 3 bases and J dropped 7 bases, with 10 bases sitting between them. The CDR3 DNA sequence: TGCAGCGTTGATGAGGGCGGAAATTCACCCCTCCACTTT. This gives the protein CSVDEGGNSPLHF.

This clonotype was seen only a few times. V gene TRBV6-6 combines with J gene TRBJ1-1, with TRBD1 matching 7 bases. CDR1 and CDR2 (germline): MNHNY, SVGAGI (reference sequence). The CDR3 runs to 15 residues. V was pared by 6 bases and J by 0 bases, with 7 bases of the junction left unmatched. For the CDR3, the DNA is TGTGCCAGCAGAAGGGACAGTAGTATGAACACTGAAGCTTTCTTT. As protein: CASRRDSSMNTEAFF.

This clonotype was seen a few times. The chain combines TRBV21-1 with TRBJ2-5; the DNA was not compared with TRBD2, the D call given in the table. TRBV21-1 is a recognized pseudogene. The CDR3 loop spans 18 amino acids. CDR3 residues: CASSGSPSGLGGQETQYF. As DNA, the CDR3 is TGTGCCAGCAGCGGGTCGCCTAGCGGGCTAGGTGGGCAAGAGACCCAGTACTTC.

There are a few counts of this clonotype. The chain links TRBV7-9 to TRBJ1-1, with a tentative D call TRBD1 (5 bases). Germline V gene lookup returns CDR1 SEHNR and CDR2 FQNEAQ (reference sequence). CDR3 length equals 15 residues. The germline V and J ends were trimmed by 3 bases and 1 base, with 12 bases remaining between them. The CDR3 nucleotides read TGTGCCAGCAGCTTCGGGACGCTGTGGAACACTGAAGCTTTCTTT. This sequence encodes CASSFGTLWNTEAFF. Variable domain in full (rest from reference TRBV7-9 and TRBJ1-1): DTGVSQNPRHKITKRGQNVTFRCDPISEHNRLYWYRQTLGQGPEFLTYFQNEAQLEKSRLLSDRFSAERPKGSFSTLEIQRTEQGDSAMYLCASSFGTLWNTEAFFGQGTRLTVV.

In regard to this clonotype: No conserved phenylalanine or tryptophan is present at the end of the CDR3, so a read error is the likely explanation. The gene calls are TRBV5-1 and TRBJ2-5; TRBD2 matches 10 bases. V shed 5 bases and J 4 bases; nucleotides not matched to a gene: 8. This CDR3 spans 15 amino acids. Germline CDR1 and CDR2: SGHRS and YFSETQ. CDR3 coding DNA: TGCGCCAGCAGACCTAGCGGGGGTTTGGTAGAGACCCAGTACCTC. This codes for CASRPSGGLVETQYL.

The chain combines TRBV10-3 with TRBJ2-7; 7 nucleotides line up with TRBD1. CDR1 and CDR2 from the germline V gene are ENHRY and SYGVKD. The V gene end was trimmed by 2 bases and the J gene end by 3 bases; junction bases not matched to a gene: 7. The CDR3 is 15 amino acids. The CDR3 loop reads CAISEPTGKSYEQYF. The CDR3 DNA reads TGTGCCATCAGTGAGCCGACAGGGAAGAGCTACGAGCAGTACTTC.

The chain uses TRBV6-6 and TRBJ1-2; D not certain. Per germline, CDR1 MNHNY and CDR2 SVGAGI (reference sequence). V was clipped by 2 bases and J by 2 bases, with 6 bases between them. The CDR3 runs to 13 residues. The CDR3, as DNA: TGTGCCAGCAGTTACGGGAAGAACTATGGCTACACCTTC. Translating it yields CASSYGKNYGYTF.

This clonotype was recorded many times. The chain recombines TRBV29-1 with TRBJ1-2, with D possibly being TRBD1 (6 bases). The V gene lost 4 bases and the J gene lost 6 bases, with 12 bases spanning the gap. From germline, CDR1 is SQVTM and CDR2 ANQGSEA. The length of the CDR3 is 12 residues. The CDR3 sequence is CSVVTPGDGYTF. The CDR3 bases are TGCAGCGTTGTGACCCCAGGGGATGGCTACACCTTC.

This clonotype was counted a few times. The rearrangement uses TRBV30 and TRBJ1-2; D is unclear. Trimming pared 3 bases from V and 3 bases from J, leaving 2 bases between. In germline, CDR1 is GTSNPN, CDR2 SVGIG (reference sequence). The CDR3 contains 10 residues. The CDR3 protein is CAWRDYGYTF. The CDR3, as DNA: TGTGCCTGGAGGGACTATGGCTACACCTTC.

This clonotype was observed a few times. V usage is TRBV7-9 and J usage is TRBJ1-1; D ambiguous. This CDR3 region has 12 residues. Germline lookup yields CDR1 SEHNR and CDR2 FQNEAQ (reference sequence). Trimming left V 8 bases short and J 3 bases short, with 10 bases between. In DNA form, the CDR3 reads TGTGCCAGCTCGATGGGAGACACTGAAGCTTTCTTT. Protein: CASSMGDTEAFF. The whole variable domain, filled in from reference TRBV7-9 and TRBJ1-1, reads DTGVSQNPRHKITKRGQNVTFRCDPISEHNRLYWYRQTLGQGPEFLTYFQNEAQLEKSRLLSDRFSAERPKGSFSTLEIQRTEQGDSAMYLCASSMGDTEAFFGQGTRLTVV.

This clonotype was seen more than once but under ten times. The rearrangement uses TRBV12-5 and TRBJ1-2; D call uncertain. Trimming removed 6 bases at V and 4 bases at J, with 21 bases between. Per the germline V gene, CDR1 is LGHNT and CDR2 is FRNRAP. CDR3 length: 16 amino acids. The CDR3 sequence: CASGPPWPHGSYGYTF. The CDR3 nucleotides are TGTGCTAGTGGCCCCCCTTGGCCGCACGGGTCCTATGGCTACACCTTC.

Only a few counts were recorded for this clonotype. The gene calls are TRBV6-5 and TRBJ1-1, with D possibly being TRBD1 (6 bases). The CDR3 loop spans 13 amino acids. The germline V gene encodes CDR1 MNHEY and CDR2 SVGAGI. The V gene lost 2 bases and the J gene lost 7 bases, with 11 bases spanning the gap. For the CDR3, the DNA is TGTGCCAGCAGTTACGCGGGACACCTTGAAGCTTTCTTT. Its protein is CASSYAGHLEAFF.

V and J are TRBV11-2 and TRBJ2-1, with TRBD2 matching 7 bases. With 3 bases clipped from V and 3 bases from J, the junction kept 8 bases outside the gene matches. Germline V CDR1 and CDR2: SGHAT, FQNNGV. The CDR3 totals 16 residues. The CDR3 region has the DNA TGTGCCAGCAGCTTTAACCCTAGCGGACACTACAATGAGCAGTTCTTC. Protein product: CASSFNPSGHYNEQFF.

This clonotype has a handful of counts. For the CDR3, the DNA is TGTGCCAGCAGCCCACGGGACAGGGTGGAAGAGCAGTACTTC. It translates to CASSPRDRVEEQYF. This rearrangement joins TRBV7-9 to TRBJ2-7; 9 positions agree with TRBD1. V was clipped by 5 bases and J by 7 bases; unmatched bases: 9. CDR3 length: 14 amino acids. CDR1 is SEHNR, CDR2 FQNEAQ, per germline (reference sequence).